Given below is one T cell receptor beta chain in context. Trimming removed 0 bases at V and 4 bases at J, with 16 bases between. CDR1 is SGHDT, CDR2 YYEEEE, per germline. The CDR3 sequence is 16 residues long. The data belong to a study of T cell changes during pregnancy in multiple sclerosis. Generated by immunoSEQ multiplex PCR, the TCRdb table keeps only in-frame clones and is missing some. The data hold about 72,000 clones, with about 90% observed a single time. This TCR came from a female donor with multiple sclerosis, enrolled in a pregnancy study. This rearrangement joins TRBV5-6 to TRBJ1-2, with a possible D match to TRBD1 (5 bases). Sample: peripheral blood, taken in the second trimester of pregnancy. Written as DNA, the CDR3 is TGTGCCAGCAGCTTGGCCAAGCGGGGCGTCGGCTATGGCTACACCTTC. Protein product: CASSLAKRGVGYGYTF.